What follows are 30 T cell receptor beta chains derived from one specimen sequenced in a study of cytotoxic CD8 clonotypes in ibrutinib-treated CLL. Here immunoSEQ multiplex PCR was the method, and the copy in TCRdb shows in-frame clones only, minus some. The sample yields about 310,000 clones, more than 65% seen once. The sample was PBMCs, taken before ibrutinib treatment. The receptors come from a human donor with chronic lymphocytic leukemia.

This chain connects TRBV18 to TRBJ2-7, with 10 nucleotides matching TRBD2. V was pared by 0 bases and J by 3 bases, with 5 bases of the junction left unmatched. The CDR3 is 16 residues long. Germline CDR1 and CDR2: KGHSH and LQKENI. CDR3 bases: TGTGCCAGCTCACCACCGTCTAGCGGGAGAAACTACGAGCAGTACTTC. Translating gives CASSPPSSGRNYEQYF.

This sequence joins TRBV4-1 and TRBJ1-5; D unclear. The CDR3 totals 14 residues. V dropped 4 bases and J dropped 4 bases, with 11 bases sitting between them. CDR1 is MGHRA and CDR2 is YSYEKL in the germline V gene. CDR3 sequence (DNA): TGCGCCAGCAGCCCCCTCGGGATAAATCAGCCCCAGCATTTT. Residues: CASSPLGINQPQHF.

The chain links TRBV7-7 to TRBJ2-6; D possibly corresponds to TRBD1 (6 bases). Germline CDR1 is SSHAT and CDR2 is FNYEAQ (reference sequence). Trimming removed 2 bases at V and 11 bases at J, with 13 bases between. The CDR3 length is 14 residues. Written as DNA, the CDR3 is TGTGCCAGCAGCTTAAACCCACAGGGTCACGTCCTGACTTTC. Residues: CASSLNPQGHVLTF.

The chain has TRBV7-3 and TRBJ2-7; TRBD1 or TRBD2 may be the D gene (5 bases each). Germline V lookup: CDR1 SGHTA, CDR2 FQGTGA. V lost 1 base and J 2 bases, leaving 15 bases between the germline ends. The CDR3 has 16 amino acids. The CDR3 sequence: CASSLRSLGVPYEQYF. The CDR3, as DNA: TGTGCCAGCAGCTTAAGGTCTTTGGGGGTCCCCTACGAGCAGTACTTC.

The V gene is TRBV7-2, the J gene TRBJ1-5; tentative D call: TRBD1 (5 bases). This CDR3 region has 16 residues. V was pared by 1 base and J by 3 bases, with 13 bases between. Germline loops: CDR1 SGHTA, CDR2 FQGNSA. CDR3 sequence: CASSLEGGVVNQPQHF. CDR3 sequence (DNA): TGTGCCAGCAGCTTAGAGGGAGGGGTCGTCAATCAGCCCCAGCATTTT.

This chain connects TRBV7-2 to TRBJ2-2; D is unclear. Deletions cut 5 bases from V and 7 bases from J, with 5 bases between. The CDR3 is made up of 11 amino acids. Germline CDR1 SGHTA, CDR2 FQGNSA. The CDR3 sequence: CASSRHGELFF. As DNA, the CDR3 is TGTGCCAGCAGCCGCCACGGGGAGCTGTTTTTT.

This clone came up once. CDR3 in amino acids: CASSPFFFGRASDTQYF. The CDR3, as DNA: TGTGCCAGCTCACCATTTTTCTTCGGGAGGGCCTCAGATACGCAGTATTTT. The genes are TRBV18 and TRBJ2-3; 8 bases fit TRBD2. The trim removed 2 bases at V and 4 bases at J, leaving 11 bases unmatched. The CDR3 has 17 residues. The germline V gene has CDR1 KGHSH and CDR2 LQKENI.

In regard to this clone: This sample also contains other DNA sequences that code for the same CDR3. The V call is TRBV7-2, the J call TRBJ1-2; D gene uncertain. Germline loops: CDR1 SGHTA, CDR2 FQGNSA. This CDR3 comprises 15 residues. Trimming cost V 1 base and J 8 bases, with 17 bases left between them. For the CDR3, the DNA is TGTGCCAGCAGCTTAGTGGGTTGGGGTGCGAGGGGCTACACCTTC. Translation: CASSLVGWGARGYTF.

This chain uses TRBV5-1 with TRBJ1-1, with a weak D call TRBD1 (5 bases). The V end was cut by 0 bases, the J end by 5 bases, with 11 bases between. The CDR3 runs to 14 residues. The germline CDR1 and CDR2 sequences are SGHRS and YFSETQ. CDR3 loop: CASSLVGVSTEAFF. The CDR3, as DNA: TGCGCCAGCAGCTTGGTAGGGGTTTCGACTGAAGCTTTCTTT. Full variable domain (remainder filled in from reference TRBV5-1 and TRBJ1-1): KAGVTQTPRYLIKTRGQQVTLSCSPISGHRSVSWYQQTPGQGLQFLFEYFSETQRNKGNFPGRFSGRQFSNSRSEMNVSTLELGDSALYLCASSLVGVSTEAFFGQGTRLTVV.

The genes are TRBV19 and TRBJ2-7; 7 nucleotides match TRBD1. V gave up 3 bases and J gave up 7 bases; unmatched junction bases: 3. CDR3 size: 12 residues. Looked up from germline, CDR1 is LNHDA and CDR2 is SQIVND (reference sequence). The CDR3 bases are TGTGCCAGTAGTATTTTACAGGGGGAGCAGTACTTC. Translation gives CASSILQGEQYF. The full variable domain, with the rest looked up from reference TRBV19 and TRBJ2-7, is DGGITQSPKYLFRKEGQNVTLSCEQNLNHDAMYWYRQDPGQGLRLIYYSQIVNDFQKGDIAEGYSVSREKKESFPLTVTSAQKNPTAFYLCASSILQGEQYFGPGTRLTVT.

The V gene is TRBV4-2, the J gene TRBJ1-1, with 8 bases lining up with TRBD1. CDR1 is LGHNA, CDR2 YNFKEQ, per germline. V lost 6 bases to trimming and J lost 5 bases; unmatched junction nucleotides: 11. This CDR3 has 15 amino acids. Here the CDR3 DNA reads TGTGCCAGCAGACAAACAGGGGGAAGGAAGACTGAAGCTTTCTTT. Its protein product is CASRQTGGRKTEAFF.

V gene TRBV29-1 combines with J gene TRBJ2-2; TRBD2 aligns across 11 bases. Germline V gene lookup returns CDR1 SQVTM and CDR2 ANQGSEA. The CDR3 is made up of 18 amino acids. Trimming removed 1 base from V and 4 bases from J; junction bases left unmatched: 11. The CDR3 DNA follows: TGCAGCGTTGAAGGCAGGGGGCATAGCGGGAGGGCCACCGGGGAGCTGTTTTTT. This gives the protein CSVEGRGHSGRATGELFF.

The gene calls are TRBV2 and TRBJ1-1, with 7 bases fitting TRBD1. Trimming at V came to 6 bases and at J to 1 base, leaving 5 bases not matched to a gene. This CDR3 is 14 amino acids long. Germline values: CDR1 SNHLY, CDR2 FYNNEI. Here the CDR3 DNA reads TGTGCCAGCAGGAGGGACAGTGCGAACACTGAAGCTTTCTTT. This codes for CASRRDSANTEAFF.

The chain combines TRBV12-5 with TRBJ1-2; unclear D gene. The germline CDR1 and CDR2 sequences are LGHNT and FRNRAP. CDR3 length: 13 residues. V lost 6 bases, J lost 4 bases, and 12 bases lay in between. The CDR3 region has the DNA TGTGCTAGTGGCCCCGGCACAATCTATGGCTACACCTTC. Its protein product is CASGPGTIYGYTF. The complete variable domain, with remaining parts taken from reference TRBV12-5 and TRBJ1-2, reads DARVTQTPRHKVTEMGQEVTMRCQPILGHNTVFWYRQTMMQGLELLAYFRNRAPLDDSGMPKDRFSAEMPDATLATLKIQPSEPRDSAVYFCASGPGTIYGYTFGSGTRLTVV.

The chain links TRBV18 to TRBJ1-2; 10 nucleotides align to TRBD1. The germline V gene encodes CDR1 KGHSH and CDR2 LQKENI. CDR3 length: 15 residues. With V trimmed by 6 bases and J by 1 base, 5 bases remained unmatched. The CDR3 sequence: CASSPGQGGNYGYTF. For the CDR3, the DNA is TGTGCCAGCTCTCCTGGACAGGGGGGTAACTATGGCTACACCTTC.

V is TRBV9 and J is TRBJ2-1, with D tentatively TRBD2 (6 bases). V was clipped by 0 bases and J by 5 bases, with 9 bases between them. The CDR3 is made up of 14 amino acids. Germline V gene data show CDR1 as SGDLS and CDR2 as YYNGEE. This CDR3 reads CASSVVSGDNEQFF. CDR3 nucleotide sequence: TGTGCCAGCAGCGTAGTTAGCGGAGACAATGAGCAGTTCTTC.

The genes are TRBV5-1 and TRBJ2-3; 11 bases fit TRBD2. With 3 bases clipped from V and 3 bases from J, the junction kept 3 bases outside the gene matches. The germline V gene encodes CDR1 SGHRS and CDR2 YFSETQ. The CDR3 loop spans 15 amino acids. The CDR3 spells CASSWPSGRTDTQYF. For the CDR3, the DNA is TGCGCCAGCAGCTGGCCTAGCGGGAGGACAGATACGCAGTATTTT.

This clone has more than one count but fewer than ten. The chain joins TRBV5-1 to TRBJ2-7; D gene uncertain. Trimming stripped 0 bases from V and 0 bases from J, with 10 bases between. CDR3 length: 15 residues. Per germline, CDR1 SGHRS and CDR2 YFSETQ. The CDR3, as DNA: TGCGCCAGCAGCTTGGAGGGCCAGAGCTCCTACGAGCAGTACTTC. Translated: CASSLEGQSSYEQYF.

The genes are TRBV27 and TRBJ2-2; 7 nucleotides line up with TRBD2. Germline V lookup: CDR1 MNHEY, CDR2 SMNVEV (reference sequence). Trimming removed 6 bases from V and 6 bases from J; junction bases left unmatched: 13. This CDR3 spans 16 amino acids. The DNA of the CDR3 is TGTGCCAGCAGGCTGGGGGGGGAGGGCCGGTCCGGGGAGCTGTTTTTT. Its protein is CASRLGGEGRSGELFF.

The table lists this clone with a few counts. In DNA, the CDR3 is TGTGCCAGCAGTCCAGGGACTAGCGGGAGGGGCTGGGCTACCTACAATGAGCAGTTCTTC. Protein: CASSPGTSGRGWATYNEQFF. The chain employs TRBV27 and TRBJ2-1; TRBD2 matches at 16 bases. With 5 bases clipped from V and 2 bases from J, the junction kept 12 bases outside the gene matches. The germline V gene has CDR1 MNHEY and CDR2 SMNVEV (reference sequence). This CDR3 is built from 20 residues.

This clone was seen more than once but under ten times. The rearrangement links TRBV5-1 to TRBJ1-1; D is possibly TRBD1 (6 bases). CDR1 is SGHRS, CDR2 YFSETQ, per germline. V lost 4 bases, J lost 2 bases, and 12 bases lay in between. This CDR3 is 14 amino acids long. This chain's CDR3 is CASSPEGGNTEAFF. CDR3 in DNA: TGCGCCAGCAGCCCGGAGGGGGGCAACACTGAAGCTTTCTTT.

The rearrangement uses TRBV9 and TRBJ2-3, with TRBD2 identical over 11 bases. CDR3 length: 15 residues. CDR1 SGDLS and CDR2 YYNGEE come from the germline V gene. The V and J ends lost 2 bases and 4 bases, in that order; junction bases with no gene match: 3. The CDR3 loop is CASSVSGRAPDTQYF. The CDR3 DNA sequence: TGTGCCAGCAGCGTTAGCGGGAGGGCCCCAGATACGCAGTATTTT.

This clone was found a few times. The chain uses TRBV18 and TRBJ2-2; D is ambiguous. Germline assignment: CDR1 KGHSH and CDR2 LQKENI. The CDR3 runs 17 residues. V was pared by 0 bases and J by 0 bases, with 11 bases between. The CDR3 coding sequence is TGTGCCAGCTCACCACCGACCGGCAGGCCGAACACCGGGGAGCTGTTTTTT. This gives the protein CASSPPTGRPNTGELFF.

This clone was counted a few times. The chain has TRBV29-1 and TRBJ2-7, with 10 bases fitting TRBD2. This CDR3 has 14 residues. V lost 6 bases and J lost 5; bases outside the gene matches: 10. From germline, CDR1 is SQVTM and CDR2 ANQGSEA. The CDR3 here is CSVPSSGSINEQYF. DNA for the CDR3: TGCAGCGTGCCGTCTAGCGGGAGTATCAACGAGCAGTACTTC.

The CDR3 loop reads CASGLVLCSPMVRGEQYF. Here the CDR3 DNA reads TGTGCTAGTGGTTTGGTATTATGTAGCCCGATGGTCCGGGGCGAGCAGTACTTC. The chain recombines TRBV12-5 with TRBJ2-7; possible D gene TRBD2, 5 bases. V was shortened by 0 bases and J by 6 bases, with 24 bases between the two germline ends. This CDR3 is 18 amino acids long. Per germline, CDR1 LGHNT and CDR2 FRNRAP.

The chain is built from TRBV19 and TRBJ2-3; 10 nucleotides agree with TRBD2. The V gene's germline CDR1 is LNHDA and CDR2 SQIVND (reference sequence). The CDR3 consists of 15 residues. V lost 3 bases, J lost 4 bases, and 4 bases stayed unmatched. CDR3 sequence reads: CASSILAGVADTQYF. For the CDR3, the DNA is TGTGCCAGTAGTATTCTAGCGGGAGTTGCAGATACGCAGTATTTT.

The chain uses TRBV4-3 and TRBJ2-7, with D unclear. Trimming shortened V by 1 base and J by 4 bases, and 11 bases separated the two germline ends. Germline CDR1 LGHNA, CDR2 YSLEER. The CDR3 is 14 amino acids. CDR3 protein: CASSQARLGYEQYF. The CDR3 nucleotides read TGCGCCAGCAGCCAAGCAAGGCTCGGTTACGAGCAGTACTTC.

V usage is TRBV11-2 and J usage is TRBJ1-2; 7 bases map to TRBD1. CDR1 and CDR2 (germline): SGHAT, FQNNGV. CDR3 size: 14 residues. Trimming took 5 bases from V and 4 from J; bases not matched to a gene: 7. Written as DNA, the CDR3 is TGTGCCAGCAGCACTAGACAGGGCCTCTATGGCTACACCTTC. It yields the protein CASSTRQGLYGYTF.

The chain joins TRBV7-2 to TRBJ2-5; the D gene is possibly TRBD1 (6 bases). The ends were cut back, 2 bases at V and 4 bases at J, with 11 bases in the middle. The CDR3 extends over 14 amino acids. Germline CDR1 SGHTA, CDR2 FQGNSA. This chain's CDR3 is CASSLMSGVETQYF. CDR3 DNA: TGTGCCAGCAGCTTAATGTCAGGGGTAGAGACCCAGTACTTC.

Of note for this clone: The same CDR3 can be traced to other DNA sequences in this sample. The rearrangement joins TRBV7-2 to TRBJ2-1; D uncertain. This CDR3 region has 11 residues. The germline V and J ends were trimmed by 1 base and 10 bases, with 5 bases remaining between them. Germline loops: CDR1 SGHTA, CDR2 FQGNSA. The CDR3 DNA sequence: TGTGCCAGCAGCTTAGGCGGAGAGCAGTTCTTC. This gives the protein CASSLGGEQFF.